This TCR beta chain was sequenced for a study of blood T cells in healthy people across ages. It was with a sample-barcoded 5' primer and a J-beta primer mix that a second PCR of roughly 7 to 12 cycles was run. Via MiXCR, TCRdb re-called the 5' RACE reads, giving one row per CDR3 protein. The data hold hundreds of thousands of distinct CDR3 sequences, with about 30% observed a single time. There are 14 residues in the CDR3. Germline lookup yields CDR1 DFQATT and CDR2 SNEGSKA (reference sequence). V was pared by 3 bases and J by 3 bases, with 14 bases between. The receptor's source is a woman older than 75 in good health. The source material was blood. V usage is TRBV20-1 and J usage is TRBJ1-1, with D possibly matching TRBD1 (5 bases). The CDR3 nucleotides are TGCAGTGCTAGGGGACCGCAACGGGACACTGAAGCTTTCTTT. Translated: CSARGPQRDTEAFF.